The next 14 T cell receptor beta chains were all read from a single sample in a study of blood T cell repertoires in COVID-19. Sequenced by immunoSEQ multiplex PCR; TCRdb stores in-frame clones only, minus some. The table lists 250,000 to 350,000 clones, approximately 90% of them singletons. The material sequenced was PBMCs or T cells enriched from blood (not recorded which). The receptors stem from a woman between 45 and 65 years old who had recovered from COVID-19.

Notes on this clone: This specimen includes other DNA sequences encoding the same CDR3. The CDR3 DNA sequence: TGTGCCAGCAGTCTTTATTCTGGAAACACCATATATTTT. This translates into CASSLYSGNTIYF. The chain uses TRBV28 and TRBJ1-3; no definite D call. Germline loops: CDR1 MDHEN, CDR2 SYDVKM. V was pared by 5 bases and J by 1 base, with 6 bases between. The length of the CDR3 is 13 residues.

In DNA, the CDR3 is TGTGCCAGCAGTACGGGTTGGAACACCGGGGAGCTGTTTTTT. Translated: CASSTGWNTGELFF. V usage is TRBV2 and J usage is TRBJ2-2; no definite D call. Germline V gene sequence: CDR1 SNHLY, CDR2 FYNNEI. This CDR3 contains 14 residues. V dropped 5 bases and J dropped 1 base, with 8 bases sitting between them. Variable domain in full (rest from reference TRBV2 and TRBJ2-2): EPEVTQTPSHQVTQMGQEVILRCVPISNHLYFYWYRQILGQKVEFLVSFYNNEISEKSEIFDDQFSVERPDGSNFTLKIRSTKLEDSAMYFCASSTGWNTGELFFGEGSRLTVL.

The chain has TRBV11-2 and TRBJ2-5; 12 positions agree with TRBD2. CDR1 and CDR2 from the germline V gene are SGHAT and FQNNGV. The CDR3 consists of 16 residues. V dropped 5 bases and J dropped 5; count of bases not matched to a gene: 9. The CDR3 here is CASSTMRLAGVETQYF. CDR3 nucleotides: TGTGCCAGCAGCACTATGCGACTAGCGGGAGTGGAGACCCAGTACTTC.

The J gene is TRBJ1-6, the V gene TRBV28, with 7 bases identical to TRBD1. CDR3 length equals 15 residues. The V gene end was trimmed by 6 bases and the J gene end by 7 bases; junction bases not matched to a gene: 9. Per the germline V gene, CDR1 is MDHEN and CDR2 is SYDVKM. The CDR3, as DNA: TGTGCCAGCAGATCAGGGGGTAGTGTGAATTCACCCCTCCACTTT. This translates into CASRSGGSVNSPLHF.

In DNA form, the CDR3 reads TGTGCCTGGAGCCGGGACAGGGGTTTCAATGAGCAGTTCTTC. Residues: CAWSRDRGFNEQFF. The V call is TRBV30, the J call TRBJ2-1; 10 bases agree with TRBD1. This CDR3 contains 14 residues. Unmatched junction bases numbered 5, after V lost 3 bases and J lost 6 bases. Germline V gene lookup returns CDR1 GTSNPN and CDR2 SVGIG (reference sequence). Supplemented by reference TRBV30 and TRBJ2-1, the full variable domain reads SQTIHQWPATLVQPVGSPLSLECTVEGTSNPNLYWYRQAAGRGLQLLFYSVGIGQISSEVPQNLSASRPQDRQFILSSKKLLLSDSGFYLCAWSRDRGFNEQFFGPGTRLTVL.

The chain joins TRBV9 to TRBJ1-3, with 7 bases lining up with TRBD1. This CDR3 has 16 residues. The V and J ends lost 0 bases and 8 bases, in that order; junction bases with no gene match: 11. Germline loops: CDR1 SGDLS, CDR2 YYNGEE. DNA of the CDR3: TGTGCCAGCAGCGTAGAAGGAAGGGGGCGGCTAGACACCATATATTTT. Encoded protein: CASSVEGRGRLDTIYF.

This clone was seen only once. The chain joins TRBV10-3 to TRBJ2-7; D gene unclear. Germline loops: CDR1 ENHRY, CDR2 SYGVKD. The CDR3 sequence is 15 residues long. The V end was cut by 10 bases, the J end by 1 base, with 20 bases between. The CDR3, as DNA: TGTGCCACCAAGTATGGTCAGGCAATGTCCTACGAGCAGTACTTC. Its protein product is CATKYGQAMSYEQYF.

CDR3 residues: CASSLARDRYEQYF. The CDR3, as DNA: TGTGCCAGCAGCTTAGCGAGGGACAGATACGAGCAGTACTTC. This chain connects TRBV7-2 to TRBJ2-7, with 7 nucleotides matching TRBD1. V dropped 0 bases and J dropped 4; count of bases not matched to a gene: 3. Germline-derived CDR1 and CDR2 are SGHTA and FQGNSA. The CDR3 has 14 amino acids.

V usage is TRBV28 and J usage is TRBJ1-5, with 8 nucleotides matching TRBD1. Germline V CDR1 and CDR2: MDHEN, SYDVKM. With 7 bases clipped from V and 4 bases from J, the junction kept 6 bases outside the gene matches. This CDR3 is 14 amino acids long. The CDR3 nucleotides are TGTGCCAGCATTTATGACAGGGGAAATCAGCCCCAGCATTTT. Amino acids: CASIYDRGNQPQHF.

The sample holds a few counts of this clone. J is TRBJ2-7 and V is TRBV18; 7 bases map to TRBD2. V lost 6 bases, J lost 4 bases, and 6 bases stayed unmatched. CDR1 is KGHSH and CDR2 is LQKENI in the germline V gene. The CDR3 runs 13 residues. The CDR3 bases are TGTGCCAGCTCGGGAGGGACCCTTTACGAGCAGTACTTC. Translation gives CASSGGTLYEQYF.

This chain uses TRBV6-5 with TRBJ1-5, with 7 bases identical to TRBD1. The germline CDR1 and CDR2 sequences are MNHEY and SVGAGI. Trimming at V came to 5 bases and at J to 5 bases, leaving 9 bases not matched to a gene. CDR3 length: 15 amino acids. DNA of the CDR3: TGTGCCAGCAGTAAGGACAGGCGGGGGGATCAGCCCCAGCATTTT. Protein: CASSKDRRGDQPQHF.

The chain joins TRBV6-2 or TRBV6-3 to TRBJ1-1; 9 positions agree with TRBD1. The CDR3 sequence is 16 residues long. Germline-derived CDR1 and CDR2 are MNHEY and SVGEGT. V shed 5 bases and J 2 bases; nucleotides not matched to a gene: 9. Here the CDR3 reads CASSHGTGTLNTEAFF. The CDR3 DNA reads as TGTGCCAGCAGTCACGGGACAGGGACCTTAAACACTGAAGCTTTCTTT.

V usage is TRBV28 and J usage is TRBJ1-5, with TRBD1 matching 8 bases. V was clipped by 4 bases and J by 5 bases; unmatched bases: 13. Germline CDR1 MDHEN, CDR2 SYDVKM. There are 17 residues in the CDR3. This CDR3 is CASSSFEGQDIYQPQHF. In nucleotides, the CDR3 is TGTGCCAGCAGTTCATTTGAGGGACAGGATATTTATCAGCCCCAGCATTTT.

The V gene is TRBV2, the J gene TRBJ1-2, with TRBD1 matching 8 bases. This CDR3 comprises 15 residues. V was pared by 6 bases and J by 1 base, with 7 bases of the junction left unmatched. Germline CDR1 and CDR2: SNHLY and FYNNEI. The CDR3 nucleotides are TGTGCCAGCAGATCAGGACAGGGCAATAACTATGGCTACACCTTC. This encodes CASRSGQGNNYGYTF.